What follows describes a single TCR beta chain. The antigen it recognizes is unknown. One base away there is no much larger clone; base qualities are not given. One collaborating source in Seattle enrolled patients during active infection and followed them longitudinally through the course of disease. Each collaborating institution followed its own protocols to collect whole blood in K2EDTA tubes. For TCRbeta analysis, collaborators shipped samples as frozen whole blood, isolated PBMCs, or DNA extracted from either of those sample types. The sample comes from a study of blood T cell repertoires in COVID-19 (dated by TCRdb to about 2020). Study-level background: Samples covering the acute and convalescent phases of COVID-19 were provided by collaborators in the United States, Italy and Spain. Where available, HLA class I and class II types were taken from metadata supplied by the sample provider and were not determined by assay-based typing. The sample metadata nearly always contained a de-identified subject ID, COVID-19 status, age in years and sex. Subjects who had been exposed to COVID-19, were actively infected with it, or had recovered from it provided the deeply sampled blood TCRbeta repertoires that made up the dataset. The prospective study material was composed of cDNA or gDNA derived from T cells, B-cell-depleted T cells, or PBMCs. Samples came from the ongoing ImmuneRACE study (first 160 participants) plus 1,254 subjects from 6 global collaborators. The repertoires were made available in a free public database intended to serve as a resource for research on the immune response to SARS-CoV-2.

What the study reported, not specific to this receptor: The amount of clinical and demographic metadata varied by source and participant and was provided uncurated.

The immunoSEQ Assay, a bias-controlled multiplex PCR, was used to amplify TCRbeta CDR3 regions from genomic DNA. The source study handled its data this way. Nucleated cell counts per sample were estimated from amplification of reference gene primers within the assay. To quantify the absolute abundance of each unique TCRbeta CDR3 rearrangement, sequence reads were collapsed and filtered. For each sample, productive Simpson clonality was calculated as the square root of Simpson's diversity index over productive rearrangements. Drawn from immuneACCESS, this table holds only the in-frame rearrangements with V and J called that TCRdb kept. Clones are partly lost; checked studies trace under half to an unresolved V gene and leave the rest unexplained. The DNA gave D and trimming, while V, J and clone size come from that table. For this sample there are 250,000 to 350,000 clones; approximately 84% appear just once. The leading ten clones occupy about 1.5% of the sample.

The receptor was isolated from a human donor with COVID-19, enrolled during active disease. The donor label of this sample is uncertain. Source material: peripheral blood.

The CDR3 reads CASSTSGRAGELFF. DNA sequence: TGTGCCAGCTCGACTAGCGGGAGGGCCGGGGAGCTGTTTTTT. This sequence uses TRBV27 and TRBJ2-2; the central 14 bases match TRBD2. The cysteine opens and the phenylalanine closes a CDR3 of 14 amino acids. Only the CDR3 DNA is retained, 42 bases long and in frame from the first base. Taken from the germline V gene (reference sequence), the CDR1 and CDR2 loops are MNHEY and SMNVEV. After removal of 8 bases from V and 6 bases from J, the junction retains 2 bases not matched to a gene.